What follows describes a single T cell receptor (beta chain). Data came from immunoSEQ multiplex PCR; TCRdb stores just in-frame clones and leaves some out. The table has more than 150,000 clones, roughly 87% seen once; the top ten hold 2% to 2.5%. From germline, CDR1 is SNHLY and CDR2 FYNNEI. The ends were cut back, 7 bases at V and 4 bases at J, with 8 bases in the middle. The CDR3 runs to 13 residues. The data originate from a study of blood T cell repertoires in COVID-19. V and J are TRBV2 and TRBJ1-6; no definite D call. The TCR originated in a woman in her twenties or thirties who had recovered from COVID-19. Sequencing used PBMCs or T cells enriched from blood (not recorded which). The CDR3: CASKVRYNSPLHF. In nucleotides, the CDR3 is TGTGCCAGCAAGGTCAGGTATAATTCACCCCTCCACTTT.